The text below deals with one T cell receptor (beta chain). Its antigen remains unidentified. No base quality values were provided; no much bigger clone lies one nucleotide off. TCRbeta CDR3 regions were amplified from genomic DNA using the immunoSEQ Assay, a bias-controlled multiplex PCR. In the paper's pipeline: Nucleated cell counts per sample were estimated from amplification of reference gene primers within the assay. To quantify the absolute abundance of each unique TCRbeta CDR3 rearrangement, sequence reads were collapsed and filtered. For each sample, productive Simpson clonality was calculated as the square root of Simpson's diversity index over productive rearrangements. The clones in this table, taken by TCRdb from immuneACCESS, are in-frame only. Not every clone is retained; where verified, under half of the shortfall comes from an unresolved V gene, and the cause of the rest is unknown. V and J calls plus clone size are reproduced from that table; the DNA served to infer D and trimming. For this sample the table gives 150,000 to 200,000 clones, of which 80% to 90% were detected only once. Roughly 3.9% of the sample is in the top ten clones.

This sample is drawn from a study of blood T cell repertoires in COVID-19 (dated by TCRdb to the early 2020s). A note on the overall study: Samples from collaborators originated in the United States, Italy and Spain and spanned both the acute and convalescent phases of COVID-19. Samples came from the ongoing ImmuneRACE study (first 160 participants) plus 1,254 subjects from 6 global collaborators. The repertoires were released in a freely available public database meant as a resource for research on the immune response to SARS-CoV-2. The sample metadata nearly always contained a de-identified subject ID, COVID-19 status, age in years and sex. Where available, HLA class I and class II types were obtained from metadata supplied by the sample provider rather than from assay-based typing. The material from the prospective study consisted of cDNA or gDNA derived from T cells, B-cell-depleted T cells, or PBMCs. Deeply sampled blood TCRbeta repertoires from subjects exposed to, actively infected with, or recovered from COVID-19 were included in the dataset. The investigation overall reported the following: How much clinical and demographic metadata was included differed by source and by participant, and the metadata was provided uncurated.

Each collaborating institution followed its own protocols to collect whole blood in K2EDTA tubes. For TCRbeta analysis, collaborator samples were shipped as frozen whole blood, as isolated PBMCs, or as DNA extracted from either sample type. For CDR1 and CDR2, the germline V gene (reference sequence) lists WNHNN and SYGVQD. V is shortened by 10 bases, J by 2 bases, and the region joining them spans 15 bases. There are 13 amino acids in the CDR3, from cysteine to phenylalanine inclusive. CDR3 DNA only is kept here, 39 bases in frame from base 1. Sequencing was carried out using peripheral blood. Rearrangement joined TRBV10-1 to TRBJ2-7; the D gene is perhaps TRBD1, from 6 matching bases. This clonotype was obtained from a man aged 18 to 29 with active or convalescent COVID-19. The CDR3 protein sequence reads: CANYRVEAYEQYF. The nucleotides are TGCGCCAACTACAGGGTGGAGGCCTACGAGCAGTACTTC.